Here is one T cell receptor (beta chain) with its context. The record originates from a study of cytomegalovirus exposure and HLA in healthy donors. With 60 Vbeta and 13 Jbeta primers, the PCR was carried out. Clones were sequenced by immunoSEQ multiplex PCR, and TCRdb holds only the in-frame ones, with some missing. The sample lists about 200,000 clones, 75% to 85% occurring once. Sequencing used PBMCs. The clonotype comes from a male donor in good health and CMV-seropositive.

The CDR3 reads CSGRSSYNSPLHF. In DNA, the CDR3 is TGCAGCGGGAGAAGCTCCTATAATTCACCCCTCCACTTT. The rearrangement uses TRBV29-1 and TRBJ1-6, with unresolved D. Trimming took off 7 bases at V and 0 bases at J, with 7 bases between the two ends. There are 13 residues in the CDR3. Germline lookup yields CDR1 SQVTM and CDR2 ANQGSEA.